The 3 T cell receptor beta chains below were found in one sample sequenced in a study of blood T cell repertoires in COVID-19. TCRdb's copy holds only in-frame clones and misses some; the assay was immunoSEQ multiplex PCR. The sample holds tens of thousands of clones, 80% to 90% seen once. The sequenced sample consisted of peripheral blood. Every receptor here comes from a man in his 70s in a cohort sampled during active COVID-19.

V is TRBV4-1 and J is TRBJ1-1, with TRBD1 as a possible D gene (6 bases). The V and J ends lost 1 base and 5 bases respectively, with 8 bases between them. This CDR3 region has 13 residues. CDR1 and CDR2 from the germline V gene are MGHRA and YSYEKL. CDR3 residues: CASSQGGRTEAFF. DNA for the CDR3: TGCGCCAGCAGCCAAGGGGGGCGGACTGAAGCTTTCTTT.

The chain joins TRBV30 to TRBJ2-5; D may be TRBD2 (5 bases). The CDR3 is made up of 13 amino acids. Germline V gene sequence: CDR1 GTSNPN, CDR2 SVGIG (reference sequence). The V end was cut by 1 base, the J end by 1 base, with 7 bases between. CDR3: CAWSGGGQETQYF. CDR3 bases: TGTGCCTGGAGTGGTGGAGGCCAAGAGACCCAGTACTTC.

The genes are TRBV4-3 and TRBJ1-6, with a weak D call TRBD1 (6 bases). The CDR3 is 15 residues long. V was cut by 4 bases and J by 6 bases, with 13 bases left in between. The germline V gene has CDR1 LGHNA and CDR2 YSLEER. CDR3 in amino acids: CASSLTGLFNSPLHF. For the CDR3, the DNA is TGCGCCAGCAGCCTAACAGGGCTCTTTAATTCACCCCTCCACTTT.